The rows below give T cell receptor beta chains drawn from one sample of a study of intratumoral heterogeneity in liver cancer. Some clones are missing from TCRdb's copy, which holds only in-frame ones; the method was immunoSEQ multiplex PCR. This sample yields 6,600 or so clones, of which 50% to 60% are seen a single time; 14% belongs to the top ten. Here the sequenced sample was tumor tissue, taken before any cancer treatment. These receptors all come from a man aged 65 to 85 with hepatocellular carcinoma. CDR3s include the opening cysteine and the closing phenylalanine or tryptophan. Fields, in order: V gene, J gene, D gene, clone size, CDR3 DNA, CDR3 protein. The D gene is left open where the match is weak. Where a row states a size, it is once, few, many or the class of an expanded clone; other rows omit it.

TRBV7-9	TRBJ2-6	.	many	TGTGCCAGCAGCTCGACTCAGGGTGGGACCCTCTCTGGGGCCAACGTCCTGACTTTC	CASSSTQGGTLSGANVLTF
TRBV5-1	TRBJ2-7	TRBD1	.	TGCGCCAGCAGCTCCCTCCGGGACAGGGACTACGAGCAGTACTTC	CASSSLRDRDYEQYF
TRBV14	TRBJ1-2	.	.	TGTGCCAGCAGCCCGGACAGAGGCTATGGCTACACCTTC	CASSPDRGYGYTF
TRBV6-1	TRBJ2-2	TRBD1	.	TGTGCCAGCAGTGACCGACAGGGCTGGAGGTCCGGGGAGCTGTTTTTT	CASSDRQGWRSGELFF
TRBV19	TRBJ1-3	.	.	TGTGCCAGTAGTCTATCGACAGTTGGAAACACCATATATTTT	CASSLSTVGNTIYF
TRBV12-3/TRBV12-4	TRBJ2-3	TRBD2	medium-sized	TGTGCCAGCAGACTAGCGGGCACAGATACGCAGTATTTT	CASRLAGTDTQYF
TRBV7-6	TRBJ2-2	TRBD2	.	TGTGCCAGCAGCCCACCCCAGGCGGGGGGGCCGGGCGGGGAGCTGTTTTTT	CASSPPQAGGPGGELFF
TRBV7-9	TRBJ2-1	.	medium-sized	TGTGCCAGCAGCCAGGGACCGGAGCAGTTCTTC	CASSQGPEQFF
TRBV6-5	TRBJ2-2	TRBD1	.	TGTGCCAGCAGTTACGGAGACAGGGCCAACACCGGGGAGCTGTTTTTT	CASSYGDRANTGELFF
TRBV7-8	TRBJ1-5	.	medium-sized	TGTGCCAGCAGCCATAGCAATCAGCCCCAGCATTTT	CASSHSNQPQHF
TRBV14	TRBJ2-2	.	medium-sized	TGTGCCAGCAGCCAAGTGGGCAACACCGGGGAGCTGTTTTTT	CASSQVGNTGELFF
TRBV5-6	TRBJ2-5	TRBD1	.	TGTGCCAGCAGCTTGGTCAGGGGGCGCGAACAGACCCAGTACTTC	CASSLVRGREQTQYF
TRBV25-1	TRBJ2-2	.	many	TGTGCCAGCAGTGATCACAACACGAACACCGGGGAGCTGTTTTTT	CASSDHNTNTGELFF
TRBV4-1	TRBJ2-5	.	medium-sized	TGCGCCAGCAGCCAATTAACGGCGGAGACCCAGTACTTC	CASSQLTAETQYF
TRBV28	TRBJ2-3	.	once	TGTGCCAGCAGTCCCCTGGGACTCACAGATACGCAGTATTTT	CASSPLGLTDTQYF
TRBV19	TRBJ1-2	.	.	TGTGCCAGTAGTCCAGCGACAGTGCTTTATGGCTACACCTTC	CASSPATVLYGYTF
TRBV2	TRBJ1-6	TRBD1	.	TGTGCCAGCAGCCAGGACAGGGGGGGTAATTCACCCCTCCACTTT	CASSQDRGGNSPLHF
TRBV5-6	TRBJ2-2	TRBD1	medium-sized	TGTGCCAGCTCCATCCCGGGACAGGGGGGCGCGAACACCGGGGAGCTGTTTTTT	CASSIPGQGGANTGELFF
TRBV6-6	TRBJ1-1	TRBD1	.	TGTGCCAGCTCGGACAGGGGACCGAACACTGAAGCTTTCTTT	CASSDRGPNTEAFF
TRBV3-1/TRBV3-2	TRBJ1-1	.	.	TGTGCCAGCAGCCAAGTCGTCTCGCGTGACAGGAACACTGAAGCTTTCTTT	CASSQVVSRDRNTEAFF
TRBV25-1	TRBJ1-4	TRBD1	.	TGTGCCAGCAGGCATCCCGGGACAGGAGCAACTAATGAAAAACTGTTTTTT	CASRHPGTGATNEKLFF
TRBV5-4	TRBJ2-5	.	.	TGTGCCAGCAGCTTCCCTCAAGGGGACGGAGAGACCCAGTACTTC	CASSFPQGDGETQYF
TRBV28	TRBJ1-4	.	.	TGTGCCAGCACCCCCCGGTTTGGAAAACTGTTTTTT	CASTPRFGKLFF
TRBV6-5	TRBJ1-1	.	medium-sized	TGTGCCAGCAGAAAAGGGGTGGAGGCCACTGAAGCTTTCTTT	CASRKGVEATEAFF
TRBV15	TRBJ1-6	.	.	TGTGCCACCAGCTGGGACTTACCCTCCTATAATTCACCCCTCCACTTT	CATSWDLPSYNSPLHF
TRBV11-2	TRBJ2-1	.	few	TGTGCCAGCAGCCAACCTGGCGGGTATGAGCAGTTCTTC	CASSQPGGYEQFF
TRBV2	TRBJ2-7	.	.	TGTGCCAGCAGGTATCTTGGGGGAACCTACGAGCAGTACTTC	CASRYLGGTYEQYF
TRBV7-9	TRBJ2-5	.	.	TGTGCCAGCAGCCCCATGGGGGCCATCGTTTTGGAGACCCAGTACTTC	CASSPMGAIVLETQYF
TRBV7-9	TRBJ2-2	.	.	TGTGCCAGCAGCAAGACAGGCGCTGCGAACACCGGGGAGCTGTTTTTT	CASSKTGAANTGELFF
TRBV9	TRBJ2-7	.	.	TGTGCCAGCAGCGTAGACGGTGGGGGCTACGAGCAGTACTTC	CASSVDGGGYEQYF
TRBV5-6	TRBJ2-2	.	.	TGTGCCAGCAGCTTTGGCACCGGGGAGCTGTTTTTT	CASSFGTGELFF
TRBV18	TRBJ2-6	.	.	TGTGCCAGCTCGCTTCAGGTTGCGAGGTCTGGGGCCAACGTCCTGACTTTC	CASSLQVARSGANVLTF
TRBV27	TRBJ1-5	.	.	TGTGCCAGCAGTTTACTCACCGGCGGGCTTATGGGTCAGCCCCAGCATTTT	CASSLLTGGLMGQPQHF
TRBV3-1/TRBV3-2	TRBJ2-1	TRBD2	medium-sized	TGTGCCAGCAGCCCGGGGGGGCCGAGTGAGCAGTTCTTC	CASSPGGPSEQFF
TRBV6-6	TRBJ2-1	.	.	TGTGCCAGCATACGGACAGAGACCTACAATGAGCAGTTCTTC	CASIRTETYNEQFF
TRBV7-9	TRBJ1-5	TRBD1	once	TGTGCCAGCAGCGTAGGGGACAGTAGGGCACAGCCCCAGCATTTT	CASSVGDSRAQPQHF
TRBV19	TRBJ1-1	.	few	TGTGCCAGTAGTATAGCCCACAACCGATTGAACACTGAAGCTTTCTTT	CASSIAHNRLNTEAFF
TRBV4-1	TRBJ2-5	.	.	TGCGCCAGCAGCCAAGATCCACAGGGCAGGGAGACCCAGTACTTC	CASSQDPQGRETQYF
TRBV7-9	TRBJ1-1	.	many	TGTGCCAGCAGCCCACATATGAACACTGAAGCTTTCTTT	CASSPHMNTEAFF
TRBV28	TRBJ1-3	TRBD1	.	TGTGCCAGTAGGGGGACAGTCTCTGGAAACACCATATATTTT	CASRGTVSGNTIYF
TRBV4-3	TRBJ1-5	.	.	TGCGCCAGCAGCCAAGAACTGGGTCAGCCCCAGCATTTT	CASSQELGQPQHF
TRBV9	TRBJ1-6	.	.	TGTGCCAGCAGCGCCGGGACGGCAAATTCACCCCTCCACTTT	CASSAGTANSPLHF
TRBV2	TRBJ1-6	TRBD1	few	TGTGCCAGCAGTGAGGACAGGGGGAGTTCACCCCTCCACTTT	CASSEDRGSSPLHF
TRBV7-9	TRBJ2-1	.	.	TGTGCCAGCAGCCCCTCCTGGATCAATGAGCAGTTCTTC	CASSPSWINEQFF
TRBV13	TRBJ1-1	.	medium-sized	TGTGCCAGCAGCTCCCTCCCCGGAGCTTTCTTT	CASSSLPGAFF